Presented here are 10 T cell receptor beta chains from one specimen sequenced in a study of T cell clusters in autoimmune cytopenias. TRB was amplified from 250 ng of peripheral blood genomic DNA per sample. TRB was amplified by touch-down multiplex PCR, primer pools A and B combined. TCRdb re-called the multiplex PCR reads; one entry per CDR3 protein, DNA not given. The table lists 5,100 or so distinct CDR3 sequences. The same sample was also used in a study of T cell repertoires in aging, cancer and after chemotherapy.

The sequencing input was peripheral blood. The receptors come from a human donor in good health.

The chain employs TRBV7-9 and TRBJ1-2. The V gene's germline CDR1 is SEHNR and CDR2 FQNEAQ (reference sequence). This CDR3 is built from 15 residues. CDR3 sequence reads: CASSSSTAAFYGYTF.

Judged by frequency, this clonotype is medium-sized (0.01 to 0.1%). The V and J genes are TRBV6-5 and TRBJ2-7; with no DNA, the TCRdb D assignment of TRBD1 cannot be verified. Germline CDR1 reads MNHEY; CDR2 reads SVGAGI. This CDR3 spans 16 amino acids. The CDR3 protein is CASSYSGGSRSYEQYF.

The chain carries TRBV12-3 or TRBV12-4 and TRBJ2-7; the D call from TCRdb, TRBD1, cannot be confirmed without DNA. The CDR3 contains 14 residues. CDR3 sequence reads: CASSQQGGIYEQYF.

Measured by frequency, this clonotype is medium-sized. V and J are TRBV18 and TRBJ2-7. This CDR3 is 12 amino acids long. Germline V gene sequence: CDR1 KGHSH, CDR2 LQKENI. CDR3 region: CASSLQGYEQYF.

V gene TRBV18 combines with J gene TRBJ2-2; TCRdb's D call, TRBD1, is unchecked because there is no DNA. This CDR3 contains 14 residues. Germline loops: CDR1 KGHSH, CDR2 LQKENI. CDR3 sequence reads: CASSVNRGTGELFF.

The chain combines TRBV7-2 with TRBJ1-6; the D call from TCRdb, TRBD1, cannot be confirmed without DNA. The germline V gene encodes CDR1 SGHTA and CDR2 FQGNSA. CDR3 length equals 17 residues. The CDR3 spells CASSPTLPGQANSPLHF. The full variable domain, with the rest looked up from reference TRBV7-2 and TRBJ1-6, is GAGVSQSPSNKVTEKGKDVELRCDPISGHTALYWYRQSLGQGLEFLIYFQGNSAPDKSGLPSDRFSAERTGGSVSTLTIQRTQQEDSAVYLCASSPTLPGQANSPLHFGNGTRLTVT.

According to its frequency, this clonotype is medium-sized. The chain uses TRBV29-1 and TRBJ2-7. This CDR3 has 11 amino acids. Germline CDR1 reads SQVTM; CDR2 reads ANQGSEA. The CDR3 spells CSVSEYYEQYF.

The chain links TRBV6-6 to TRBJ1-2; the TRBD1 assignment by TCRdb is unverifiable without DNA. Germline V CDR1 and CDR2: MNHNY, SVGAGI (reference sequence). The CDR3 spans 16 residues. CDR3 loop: CASSYLMTATNYGYTF.

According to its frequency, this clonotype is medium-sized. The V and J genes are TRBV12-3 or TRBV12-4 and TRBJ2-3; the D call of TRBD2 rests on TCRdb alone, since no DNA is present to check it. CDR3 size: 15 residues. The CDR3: CASTRTSGGTDTQYF.

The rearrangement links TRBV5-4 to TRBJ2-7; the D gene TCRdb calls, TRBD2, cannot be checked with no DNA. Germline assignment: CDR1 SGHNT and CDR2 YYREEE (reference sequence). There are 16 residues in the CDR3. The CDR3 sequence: CASSLGLAGGPYEQYF.